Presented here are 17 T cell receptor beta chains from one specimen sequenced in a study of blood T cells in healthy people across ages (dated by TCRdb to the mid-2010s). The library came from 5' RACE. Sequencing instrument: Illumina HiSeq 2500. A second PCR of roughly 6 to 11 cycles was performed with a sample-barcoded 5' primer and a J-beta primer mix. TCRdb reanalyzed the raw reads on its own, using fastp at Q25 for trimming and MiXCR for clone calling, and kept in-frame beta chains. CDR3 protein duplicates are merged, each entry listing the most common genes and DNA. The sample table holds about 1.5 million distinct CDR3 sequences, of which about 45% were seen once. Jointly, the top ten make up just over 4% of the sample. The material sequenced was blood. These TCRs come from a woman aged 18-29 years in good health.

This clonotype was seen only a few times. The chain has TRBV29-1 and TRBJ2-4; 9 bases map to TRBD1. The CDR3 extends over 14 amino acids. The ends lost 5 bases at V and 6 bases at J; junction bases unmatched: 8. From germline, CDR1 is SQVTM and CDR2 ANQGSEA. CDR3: CSVSPGQGLNIQYF. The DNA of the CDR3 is TGCAGCGTTTCCCCGGGACAGGGCCTAAACATTCAGTACTTC.

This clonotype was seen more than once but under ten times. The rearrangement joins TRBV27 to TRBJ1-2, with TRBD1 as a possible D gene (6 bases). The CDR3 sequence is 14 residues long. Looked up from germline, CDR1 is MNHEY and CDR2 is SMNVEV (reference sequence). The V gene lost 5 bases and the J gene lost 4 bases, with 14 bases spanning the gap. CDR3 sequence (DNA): TGTGCCAGCAGTCCCCGACAGGTCTTCTATGGCTACACCTTC. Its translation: CASSPRQVFYGYTF.

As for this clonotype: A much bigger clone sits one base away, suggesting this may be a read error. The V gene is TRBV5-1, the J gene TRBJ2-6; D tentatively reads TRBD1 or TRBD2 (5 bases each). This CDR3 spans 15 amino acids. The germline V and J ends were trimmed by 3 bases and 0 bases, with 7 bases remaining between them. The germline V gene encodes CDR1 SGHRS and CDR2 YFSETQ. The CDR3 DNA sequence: TGCGCCAGCAGCTGGGACCGCTCTGGGGCCAACGTCCTGACTTTC. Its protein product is CASSWDRSGANVLTF.

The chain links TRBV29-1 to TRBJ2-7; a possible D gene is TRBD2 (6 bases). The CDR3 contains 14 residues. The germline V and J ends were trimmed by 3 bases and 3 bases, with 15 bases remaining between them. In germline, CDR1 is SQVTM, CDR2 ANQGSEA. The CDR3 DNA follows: TGCAGCGTTGAGGACGGCGTGGGAGGCTACGAGCAGTACTTC. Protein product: CSVEDGVGGYEQYF.

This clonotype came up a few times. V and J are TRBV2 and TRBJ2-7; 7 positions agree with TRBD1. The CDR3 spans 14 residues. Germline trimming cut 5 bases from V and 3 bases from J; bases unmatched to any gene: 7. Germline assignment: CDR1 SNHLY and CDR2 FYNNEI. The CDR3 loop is CASSRDPGGYEQYF. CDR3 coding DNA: TGTGCCAGCAGTAGGGACCCAGGGGGCTACGAGCAGTACTTC.

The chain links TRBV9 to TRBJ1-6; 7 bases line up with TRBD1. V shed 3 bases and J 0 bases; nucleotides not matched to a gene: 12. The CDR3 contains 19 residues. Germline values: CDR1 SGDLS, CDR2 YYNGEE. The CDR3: CASSDRQGDYSSYNSPLHF. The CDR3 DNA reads TGTGCCAGCAGCGACCGACAGGGTGATTATAGCTCCTATAATTCACCCCTCCACTTT.

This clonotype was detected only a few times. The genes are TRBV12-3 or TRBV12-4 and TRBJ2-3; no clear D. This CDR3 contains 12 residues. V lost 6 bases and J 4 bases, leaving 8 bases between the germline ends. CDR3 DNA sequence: TGTGCCAGCAGAAGAGGATCAGATACGCAGTATTTT. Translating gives CASRRGSDTQYF.

The chain's CDR3 is CASSPRTSGGRYNEQYF. The CDR3 DNA follows: TGTGCCAGCAGCCCCCGGACTAGCGGGGGGAGGTACAATGAGCAGTACTTC. The chain uses TRBV7-9 and TRBJ2-1; 14 positions agree with TRBD2. The J call may be incorrect, as the DNA end agrees better with TRBJ2-7. The germline V gene encodes CDR1 SEHNR and CDR2 FQNEAQ (reference sequence). This CDR3 comprises 17 residues.

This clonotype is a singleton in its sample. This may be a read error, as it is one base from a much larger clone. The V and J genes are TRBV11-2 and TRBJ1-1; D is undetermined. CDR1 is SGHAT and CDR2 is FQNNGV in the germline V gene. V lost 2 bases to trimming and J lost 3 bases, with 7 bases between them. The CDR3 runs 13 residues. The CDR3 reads CASSLTEYTEAFF. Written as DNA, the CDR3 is TGTGCCAGCAGCTTAACAGAGTACACTGAAGCTTTCTTT.

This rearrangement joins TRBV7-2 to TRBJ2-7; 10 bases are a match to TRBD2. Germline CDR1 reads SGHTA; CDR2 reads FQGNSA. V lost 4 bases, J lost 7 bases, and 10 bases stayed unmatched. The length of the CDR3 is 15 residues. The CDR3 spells CASSYPGLARDEQYF. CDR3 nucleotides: TGTGCCAGCAGCTACCCGGGACTAGCGCGGGATGAGCAGTACTTC.

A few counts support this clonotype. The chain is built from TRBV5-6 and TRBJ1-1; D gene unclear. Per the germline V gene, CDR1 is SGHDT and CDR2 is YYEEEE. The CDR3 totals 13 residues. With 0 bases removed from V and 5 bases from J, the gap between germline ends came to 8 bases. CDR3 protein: CASSLDSWTEAFF. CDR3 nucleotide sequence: TGTGCCAGCAGCTTGGACAGCTGGACTGAAGCTTTCTTT.

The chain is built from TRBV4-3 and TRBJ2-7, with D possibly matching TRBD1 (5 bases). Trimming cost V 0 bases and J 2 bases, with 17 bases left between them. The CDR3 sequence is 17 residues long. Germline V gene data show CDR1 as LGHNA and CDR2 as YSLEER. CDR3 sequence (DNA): TGCGCCAGCAGCCAAGATCGAGGCAGGGCCTCCCCCTACGAGCAGTACTTC. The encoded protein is CASSQDRGRASPYEQYF.

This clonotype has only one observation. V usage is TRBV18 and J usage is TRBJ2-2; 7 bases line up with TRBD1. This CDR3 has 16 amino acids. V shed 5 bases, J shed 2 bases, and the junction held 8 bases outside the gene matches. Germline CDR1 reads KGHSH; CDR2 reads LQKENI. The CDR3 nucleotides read TGTGCCAGCTCATCGACACAGGGGCATAACACCGGGGAGCTGTTTTTT. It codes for CASSSTQGHNTGELFF.

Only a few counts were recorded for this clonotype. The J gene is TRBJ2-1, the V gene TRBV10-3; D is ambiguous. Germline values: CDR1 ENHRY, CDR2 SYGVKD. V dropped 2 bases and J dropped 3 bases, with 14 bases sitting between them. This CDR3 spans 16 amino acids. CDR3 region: CAISETASKSYNEQFF. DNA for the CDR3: TGTGCCATCAGTGAGACCGCGTCCAAGAGCTACAATGAGCAGTTCTTC.

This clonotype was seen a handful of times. CDR3 in DNA: TGCAGTGCTAGAGATCAGGTCGGCATACAGGCCAATCAGCCCCAGCATTTT. Its translation: CSARDQVGIQANQPQHF. The chain links TRBV20-1 to TRBJ1-5, with D tentatively TRBD1 (5 bases). This CDR3 has 17 amino acids. The V end was cut by 0 bases, the J end by 3 bases, with 18 bases between. The germline V gene encodes CDR1 DFQATT and CDR2 SNEGSKA (reference sequence).

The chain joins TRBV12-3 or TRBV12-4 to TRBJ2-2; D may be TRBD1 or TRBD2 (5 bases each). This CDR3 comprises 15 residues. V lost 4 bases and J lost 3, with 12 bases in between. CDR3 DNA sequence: TGTGCCAGCAGTTGGTTCGGGGCGCACACCGGGGAGCTGTTTTTT. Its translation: CASSWFGAHTGELFF.

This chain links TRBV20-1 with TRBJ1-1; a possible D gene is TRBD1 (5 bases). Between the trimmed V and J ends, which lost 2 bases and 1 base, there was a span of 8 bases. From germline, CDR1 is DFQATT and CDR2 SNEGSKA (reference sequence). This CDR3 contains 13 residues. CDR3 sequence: CSARRDANTEAFF. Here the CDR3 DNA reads TGCAGTGCTAGAAGGGACGCGAACACTGAAGCTTTCTTT.